This TCR beta chain came from a study of blood T cell repertoires in COVID-19. CDR3 length: 12 residues. V was clipped by 10 bases and J by 4 bases; unmatched bases: 6. Germline assignment: CDR1 SNHLY and CDR2 FYNNEI. The data were produced by immunoSEQ multiplex PCR, yet TCRdb's version contains in-frame clones alone and is incomplete. The sample lists approximately 390,000 clones, roughly 87% occurring once. The TCR originated in a middle-aged woman with acute COVID-19. J is TRBJ1-1 and V is TRBV2; 7 bases fit TRBD1. Sequenced sample: PBMCs or T cells enriched from blood (not recorded which). This CDR3 reads CAIQGWSTEAFF. In DNA, the CDR3 is TGTGCCATACAGGGGTGGAGCACTGAAGCTTTCTTT.